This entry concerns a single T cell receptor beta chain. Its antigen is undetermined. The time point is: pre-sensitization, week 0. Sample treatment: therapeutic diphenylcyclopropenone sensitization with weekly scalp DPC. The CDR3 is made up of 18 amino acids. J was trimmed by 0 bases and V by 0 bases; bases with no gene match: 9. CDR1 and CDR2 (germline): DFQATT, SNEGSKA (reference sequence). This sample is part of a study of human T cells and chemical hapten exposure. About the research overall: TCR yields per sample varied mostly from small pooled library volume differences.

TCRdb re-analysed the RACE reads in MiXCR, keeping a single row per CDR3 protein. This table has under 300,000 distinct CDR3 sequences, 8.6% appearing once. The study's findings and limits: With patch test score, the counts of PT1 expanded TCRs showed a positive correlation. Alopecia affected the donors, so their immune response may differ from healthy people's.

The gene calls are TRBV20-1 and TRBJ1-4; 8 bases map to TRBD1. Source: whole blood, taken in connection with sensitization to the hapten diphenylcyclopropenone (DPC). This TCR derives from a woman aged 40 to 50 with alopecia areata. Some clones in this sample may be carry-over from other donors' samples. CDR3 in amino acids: CSARDGGQERSTNEKLFF. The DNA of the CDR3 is TGCAGTGCTAGAGATGGGGGACAGGAGAGATCAACTAATGAAAAACTGTTTTTT.